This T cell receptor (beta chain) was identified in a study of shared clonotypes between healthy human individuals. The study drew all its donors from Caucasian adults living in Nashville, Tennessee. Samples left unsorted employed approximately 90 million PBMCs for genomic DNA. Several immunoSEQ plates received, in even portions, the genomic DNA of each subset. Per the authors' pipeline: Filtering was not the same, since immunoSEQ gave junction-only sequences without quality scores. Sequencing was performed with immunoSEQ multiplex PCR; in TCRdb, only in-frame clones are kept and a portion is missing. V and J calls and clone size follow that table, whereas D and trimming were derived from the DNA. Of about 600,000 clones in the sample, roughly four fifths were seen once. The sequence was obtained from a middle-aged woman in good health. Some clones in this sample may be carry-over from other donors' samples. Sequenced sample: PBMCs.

The chain's CDR3 is CASSARTSAWTQYF. CDR3 DNA sequence: TGTGCCAGCAGTGCCCGGACTAGTGCCTGGACCCAGTACTTC. This chain uses TRBV2 with TRBJ2-5, with 7 positions matching TRBD2. Looked up from germline, CDR1 is SNHLY and CDR2 is FYNNEI. J gave up 7 bases and V 4 bases, and 9 bases lay outside the gene matches. The CDR3 runs to 14 residues.